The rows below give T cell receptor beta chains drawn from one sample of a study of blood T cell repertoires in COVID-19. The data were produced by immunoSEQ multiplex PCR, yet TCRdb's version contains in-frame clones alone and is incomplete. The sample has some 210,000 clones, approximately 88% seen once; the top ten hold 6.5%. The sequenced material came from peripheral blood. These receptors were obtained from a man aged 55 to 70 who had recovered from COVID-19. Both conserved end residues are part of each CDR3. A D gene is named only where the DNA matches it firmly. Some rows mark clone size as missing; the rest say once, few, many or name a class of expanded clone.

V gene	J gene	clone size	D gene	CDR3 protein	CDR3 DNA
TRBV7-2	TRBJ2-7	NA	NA	CASSFLAGGIGYEQYF	TGTGCCAGCAGCTTCCTTGCCGGCGGGATTGGATACGAGCAGTACTTC
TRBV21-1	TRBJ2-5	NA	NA	CASSKGRAGGQETQYF	TGTGCCAGCAGCAAAGGTAGGGCAGGGGGACAAGAGACCCAGTACTTC
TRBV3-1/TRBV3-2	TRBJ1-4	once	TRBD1	CASSLRTGGREKLFF	TGTGCCAGCAGCCTGCGGACAGGGGGTAGGGAAAAACTGTTTTTT
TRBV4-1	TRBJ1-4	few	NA	CASSQELRGSNEKLFF	TGCGCCAGCAGCCAAGAACTCCGGGGGTCTAATGAAAAACTGTTTTTT
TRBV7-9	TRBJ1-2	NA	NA	CASSRQGINYGYTF	TGTGCCAGCAGCCGTCAGGGGATTAACTATGGCTACACCTTC
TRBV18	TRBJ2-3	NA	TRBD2	CASSPRLAGERDTQYF	TGTGCCAGCTCACCTCGACTAGCGGGAGAGAGAGATACGCAGTATTTT
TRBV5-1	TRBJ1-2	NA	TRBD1	CASSSSPTGSYGYTF	TGCGCCAGCAGCTCTAGCCCGACAGGGTCATATGGCTACACCTTC
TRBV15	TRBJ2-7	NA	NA	CATSPSRESSYEQYF	TGTGCCACCAGCCCCTCAAGGGAGAGCTCCTACGAGCAGTACTTC
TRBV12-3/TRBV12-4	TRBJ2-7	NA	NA	CASRKTATYEQYF	TGTGCCAGCAGAAAAACAGCCACCTACGAGCAGTACTTC
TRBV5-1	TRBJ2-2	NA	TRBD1	CASSLGAGGLGTGELFF	TGCGCCAGCAGCTTGGGAGCAGGGGGCTTAGGAACCGGGGAGCTGTTTTTT
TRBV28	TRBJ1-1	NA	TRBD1	CASSWDSPEAFF	TGTGCCAGCAGTTGGGACAGCCCAGAAGCTTTCTTT
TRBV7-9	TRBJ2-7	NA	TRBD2	CASSFYGGKAEQYF	TGTGCCAGCAGCTTCTACGGGGGGAAGGCCGAGCAGTACTTC
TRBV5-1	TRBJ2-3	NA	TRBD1	CASSLPGQGGVDTQYF	TGCGCCAGCAGTCTACCTGGACAGGGGGGGGTTGATACGCAGTATTTT
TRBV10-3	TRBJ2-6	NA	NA	CAIRKHQRDSGANVLTF	TGTGCCATCAGGAAACATCAACGGGACTCTGGGGCCAACGTCCTGACTTTC
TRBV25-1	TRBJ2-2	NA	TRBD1	CATRGQDTGELFF	TGTGCCACAAGGGGGCAGGACACCGGGGAGCTGTTTTTT
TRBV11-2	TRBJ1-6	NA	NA	CASSRGNSPLHF	TGTGCCAGCAGCCGAGGTAATTCACCCCTCCACTTT
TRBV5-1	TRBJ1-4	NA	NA	CASSLGGSAAEKLFF	TGCGCCAGCAGCTTGGGCGGGTCCGCGGCTGAAAAACTGTTTTTT
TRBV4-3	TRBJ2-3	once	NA	CASSPRGGNPPDTQYF	TGCGCCAGCAGCCCGAGAGGGGGAAACCCCCCCGATACGCAGTATTTT
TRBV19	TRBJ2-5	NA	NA	CASSKNGGAGGTQYF	TGTGCCAGTAGTAAAAACGGCGGGGCCGGGGGGACCCAGTACTTC
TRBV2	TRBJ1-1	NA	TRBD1	CASTGTALNTEAFF	TGTGCCAGCACCGGGACAGCTTTGAACACTGAAGCTTTCTTT
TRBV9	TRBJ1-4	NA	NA	CASSPRQVREKLFF	TGTGCCAGCAGCCCCCGCCAGGTTCGAGAAAAACTGTTTTTT
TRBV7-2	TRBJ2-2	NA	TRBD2	CASSLHLAGVGTGELFF	TGTGCCAGCAGCTTACACCTAGCGGGAGTGGGGACCGGGGAGCTGTTTTTT
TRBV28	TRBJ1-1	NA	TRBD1	CASSLSDRGGTEAFF	TGTGCCAGCAGTTTATCCGACAGGGGGGGGACTGAAGCTTTCTTT
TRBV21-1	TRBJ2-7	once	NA	CASSKGGNPGLWVVYEQYF	TGTGCCAGCAGCAAAGGAGGCAACCCTGGATTATGGGTCGTCTACGAGCAGTACTTC
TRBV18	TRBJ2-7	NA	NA	CASSSNYEQYF	TGTGCCAGCTCATCCAACTACGAGCAGTACTTC
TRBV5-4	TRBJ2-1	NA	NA	CASSSDRDTYNEQFF	TGTGCCAGCAGTTCTGATAGAGACACTTACAATGAGCAGTTCTTC
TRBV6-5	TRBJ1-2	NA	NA	CASSYGTGNYGYTF	TGTGCCAGCAGTTACGGAACAGGGAACTATGGCTACACCTTC
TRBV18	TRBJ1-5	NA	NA	CASSPNAGWDQPQHF	TGTGCCAGCTCACCTAACGCAGGGTGGGATCAGCCCCAGCATTTT
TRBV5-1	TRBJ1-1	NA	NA	CASSLARESMNTEAFF	TGCGCCAGCAGCTTGGCCCGTGAGAGCATGAACACTGAAGCTTTCTTT
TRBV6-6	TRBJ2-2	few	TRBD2	CASSPGTSGRFGTGELFF	TGTGCCAGCAGTCCCGGGACTAGCGGGAGGTTTGGCACCGGGGAGCTGTTTTTT
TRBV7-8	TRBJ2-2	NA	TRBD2	CASSLVAGANTGELFF	TGTGCCAGCAGCTTAGTAGCGGGGGCGAACACCGGGGAGCTGTTTTTT
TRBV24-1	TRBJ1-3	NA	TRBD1	CATSDTDRGNTIYF	TGTGCCACCAGTGACACGGACAGGGGAAACACCATATATTTT
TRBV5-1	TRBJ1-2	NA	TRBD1	CASSPPGEPNGGTGGGQGTF	TGCGCCAGCAGCCCCCCAGGGGAACCAAATGGCGGGACAGGGGGCGGGCAGGGCACCTTC
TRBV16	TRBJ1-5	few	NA	CASSQSRGKNQPQHF	TGTGCCAGCAGCCAATCAAGGGGGAAAAATCAGCCCCAGCATTTT
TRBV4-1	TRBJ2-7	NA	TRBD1	CASSRMGQGVYEQYF	TGCGCCAGCAGCCGCATGGGACAGGGAGTTTACGAGCAGTACTTC
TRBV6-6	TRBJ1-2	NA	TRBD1	CASSYGQGVGYTF	TGTGCCAGCAGTTACGGGCAGGGGGTTGGCTACACCTTC